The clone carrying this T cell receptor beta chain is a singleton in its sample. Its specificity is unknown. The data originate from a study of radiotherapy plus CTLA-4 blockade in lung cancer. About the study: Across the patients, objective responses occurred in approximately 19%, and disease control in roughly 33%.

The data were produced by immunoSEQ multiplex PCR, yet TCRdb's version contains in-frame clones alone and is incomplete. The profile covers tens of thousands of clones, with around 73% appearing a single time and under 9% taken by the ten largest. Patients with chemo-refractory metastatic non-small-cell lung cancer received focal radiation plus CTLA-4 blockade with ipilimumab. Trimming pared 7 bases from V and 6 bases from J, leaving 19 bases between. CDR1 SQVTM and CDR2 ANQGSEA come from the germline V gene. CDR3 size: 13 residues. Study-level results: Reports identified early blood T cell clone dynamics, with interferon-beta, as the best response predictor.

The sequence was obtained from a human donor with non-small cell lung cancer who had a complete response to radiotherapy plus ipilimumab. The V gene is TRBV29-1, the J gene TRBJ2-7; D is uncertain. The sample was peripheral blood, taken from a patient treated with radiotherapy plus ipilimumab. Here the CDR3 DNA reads TGCAGCGCCCAAACCCTGGTTGGTGGCGAGCAGTACTTC. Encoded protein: CSAQTLVGGEQYF.